One sample yielded the 8 T cell receptor beta chains listed below, sequenced in a study of cytomegalovirus exposure and HLA in healthy donors (dated by TCRdb to 2016 to 2017). The library was prepared using the immunoSEQ multiplex PCR assay. A mixture of 60 forward primers for TCR Vbeta segments and 13 reverse primers for TCR Jbeta segments was used in the multiplex PCR. TCRdb mirrors the immuneACCESS table, restricted to in-frame sequences. Some clones are absent from its copies; in checked studies, under half trace to an unresolved V gene, and the reason for the others is unknown. The sample has roughly 150,000 clones on record, around 74% of them singletons. Over 1.1% of the sample is taken by the ten largest. Source material: PBMCs. The source is a man aged 18 to 29 in good health and CMV-seronegative.

The gene calls are TRBV27 and TRBJ2-5, with 8 bases identical to TRBD1. The CDR3 extends over 14 amino acids. Germline V gene data show CDR1 as MNHEY and CDR2 as SMNVEV (reference sequence). Trimming at V came to 5 bases and at J to 11 bases, leaving 13 bases not matched to a gene. Here the CDR3 reads CASSRPGTGGEQYF. As DNA, the CDR3 is TGTGCCAGCAGTAGGCCCGGGACAGGTGGTGAGCAGTACTTC.

The chain recombines TRBV13 with TRBJ1-2, with D possibly matching TRBD1 (6 bases). Germline V gene sequence: CDR1 PRHDT, CDR2 FYEKMQ (reference sequence). There are 13 residues in the CDR3. V was pared by 3 bases and J by 6 bases, with 11 bases between. The CDR3 loop is CASSFGGQDGYTF. The CDR3 DNA follows: TGTGCCAGCAGCTTCGGGGGGCAGGATGGCTACACCTTC.

V and J are TRBV4-3 and TRBJ1-1; TRBD1 matches 8 bases. J gave up 3 bases and V 4 bases, and 4 bases lay outside the gene matches. This CDR3 spans 14 amino acids. The germline V gene encodes CDR1 LGHNA and CDR2 YSLEER. The CDR3 coding sequence is TGCGCCAGCAGCCGACTGACAGGGGACACTGAAGCTTTCTTT. Protein product: CASSRLTGDTEAFF.

On this clone itself: At one of its ends the junction is not consistent with the germline gene, which may arise from a read error. The chain has TRBV4-3 and TRBJ2-2; a weak D match, TRBD2 (5 bases). The germline CDR1 and CDR2 sequences are LGHNA and YSLEER. The CDR3 contains 15 residues. The CDR3 spells CASTQGSGRGGELFF. CDR3 in DNA: TGCGCCAGCACCCAAGGGTCGGGCCGGGGAGGGGAGCTGTTTTTT.

There are a few counts of this clone. This chain connects TRBV29-1 to TRBJ2-7; 9 nucleotides agree with TRBD1. V lost 6 bases to trimming and J lost 0 bases; unmatched junction nucleotides: 9. CDR1 is SQVTM, CDR2 ANQGSEA, per germline. The CDR3 length is 15 residues. This chain's CDR3 is CSVTTGGESSYEQYF. The CDR3, as DNA: TGCAGCGTCACGACAGGGGGGGAAAGCTCCTACGAGCAGTACTTC.

The chain has TRBV7-8 and TRBJ1-2; TRBD1 is a possible D gene (5 bases). Trimming left V 3 bases short and J 2 bases short, with 7 bases between. CDR3 length: 13 amino acids. Germline CDR1 reads SGHVS; CDR2 reads FQNEAQ. The CDR3 DNA reads as TGTGCCAGCAGCTTGGACACCAACTATGGCTACACCTTC. The encoded protein is CASSLDTNYGYTF.

The chain is built from TRBV11-2 and TRBJ2-5; 9 nucleotides align to TRBD2. The DNA matches TRBJ2-7 better at its end, which makes the J call doubtful. The CDR3 consists of 16 residues. CDR1 is SGHAT and CDR2 is FQNNGV in the germline V gene. Written as DNA, the CDR3 is TGTGCCAGCACCCCCCGGGCCGGGACTAGCACCCACGAGCAGTACTTC. Translated: CASTPRAGTSTHEQYF.

The chain employs TRBV6-6 and TRBJ2-5; D is unresolved. The germline V gene has CDR1 MNHNY and CDR2 SVGAGI (reference sequence). V lost 6 bases and J 5 bases, leaving 22 bases between the germline ends. The CDR3 covers 16 residues. In DNA form, the CDR3 reads TGTGCCAGCAGCCACTCTTGGGCCCCTGGCCGGGAGACCCAGTACTTC. Translation: CASSHSWAPGRETQYF.